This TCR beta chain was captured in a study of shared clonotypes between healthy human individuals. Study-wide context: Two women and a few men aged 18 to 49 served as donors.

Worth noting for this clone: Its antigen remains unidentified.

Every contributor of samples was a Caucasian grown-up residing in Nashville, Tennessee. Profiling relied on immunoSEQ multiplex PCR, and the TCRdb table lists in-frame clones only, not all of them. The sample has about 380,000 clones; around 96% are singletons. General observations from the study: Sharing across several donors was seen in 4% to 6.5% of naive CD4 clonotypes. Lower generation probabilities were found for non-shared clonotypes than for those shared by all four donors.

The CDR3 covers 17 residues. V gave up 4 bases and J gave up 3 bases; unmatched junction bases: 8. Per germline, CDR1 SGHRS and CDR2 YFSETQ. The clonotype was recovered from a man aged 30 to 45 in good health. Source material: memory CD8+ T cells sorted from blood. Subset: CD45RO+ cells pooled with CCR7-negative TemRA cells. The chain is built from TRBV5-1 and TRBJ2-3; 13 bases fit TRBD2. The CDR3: CASSGGTSGKGTDTQYF. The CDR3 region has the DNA TGCGCCAGCAGCGGCGGGACTAGCGGGAAAGGGACAGATACGCAGTATTTT.